The rows below give T cell receptor beta chains drawn from one sample of a study of neurological immune-mediated disorders. MiXCR was run by TCRdb on the 5' RACE reads, yielding one entry per CDR3 protein. The repertoire holds tens of thousands of distinct CDR3 sequences, about a tenth seen once, with about 1.8% in the top ten. The sample comprised PBMCs. All receptors derive from a man aged 35-49 years in good health. Both conserved end residues are trimmed from each CDR3. Fields, in order: V gene, J gene, D gene, CDR3 protein. D genes are given only for firm matches.

V gene: TRBV5-1; J gene: TRBJ2-7; D gene: .; CDR3 protein: ASSWGDKGDEQY
V gene: TRBV5-1; J gene: TRBJ2-5; D gene: TRBD2; CDR3 protein: ASSLGRGDQETQY
V gene: TRBV29-1; J gene: TRBJ1-2; D gene: TRBD1; CDR3 protein: SVGQGADGYT
V gene: TRBV5-1; J gene: TRBJ1-4; D gene: .; CDR3 protein: ASSTGAFNEKLF
V gene: TRBV4-1; J gene: TRBJ2-2; D gene: .; CDR3 protein: ASSQGAGTGELF
V gene: TRBV14; J gene: TRBJ1-1; D gene: .; CDR3 protein: ASSQGGTEAF
V gene: TRBV9; J gene: TRBJ1-1; D gene: .; CDR3 protein: ASSVDTGHSTEAF
V gene: TRBV7-9; J gene: TRBJ2-3; D gene: .; CDR3 protein: AIVVGSTDTQY
V gene: TRBV7-2; J gene: TRBJ2-3; D gene: TRBD2; CDR3 protein: ASSLISGTIKDTQY
V gene: TRBV7-3; J gene: TRBJ2-7; D gene: .; CDR3 protein: ASSQTGMGEQY
V gene: TRBV7-9; J gene: TRBJ2-3; D gene: TRBD1; CDR3 protein: ASSSSGQGAVDTQY
V gene: TRBV15; J gene: TRBJ2-7; D gene: TRBD1; CDR3 protein: ATGRVVGQGSREQY
V gene: TRBV18; J gene: TRBJ2-7; D gene: .; CDR3 protein: ASSQRGPPYYEQY
V gene: TRBV19; J gene: TRBJ1-1; D gene: .; CDR3 protein: ASSPPARMNTEAF
V gene: TRBV7-9; J gene: TRBJ1-1; D gene: TRBD1; CDR3 protein: ASSDRADTEAF
V gene: TRBV27; J gene: TRBJ2-5; D gene: .; CDR3 protein: ASSLSTIRKTQY
V gene: TRBV5-1; J gene: TRBJ1-2; D gene: .; CDR3 protein: ASSLTVSYGYT
V gene: TRBV2; J gene: TRBJ2-1; D gene: .; CDR3 protein: ASLEWGSDNEQF
V gene: TRBV7-3; J gene: TRBJ2-1; D gene: TRBD1; CDR3 protein: ASSEWTGRNEQF
V gene: TRBV28; J gene: TRBJ1-5; D gene: TRBD1; CDR3 protein: ASRPGTGHQPQH
V gene: TRBV20-1; J gene: TRBJ1-1; D gene: .; CDR3 protein: SAPHREPGEAF
V gene: TRBV28; J gene: TRBJ1-4; D gene: TRBD1; CDR3 protein: ASSLRLAGQGSKYRYEKLF
V gene: TRBV3-1; J gene: TRBJ2-5; D gene: TRBD2; CDR3 protein: ASSQDWDYYRETQY
V gene: TRBV10-2; J gene: TRBJ1-5; D gene: .; CDR3 protein: ASSEPNRGLNQPQH
V gene: TRBV5-1; J gene: TRBJ2-7; D gene: TRBD1; CDR3 protein: ASSDGTGGISEQY
V gene: TRBV2; J gene: TRBJ2-1; D gene: TRBD2; CDR3 protein: ASATTSGAYNEQF
V gene: TRBV28; J gene: TRBJ2-1; D gene: .; CDR3 protein: ASSFYICSARLAGTGGRYNEQF
V gene: TRBV7-9; J gene: TRBJ1-1; D gene: .; CDR3 protein: ASSLESRGTEAF
V gene: TRBV6-6; J gene: TRBJ2-7; D gene: TRBD1; CDR3 protein: ASSYGTGAGEQY
V gene: TRBV5-1; J gene: TRBJ1-1; D gene: .; CDR3 protein: ASSASGTPRPNTEAF
V gene: TRBV18; J gene: TRBJ1-6; D gene: TRBD1; CDR3 protein: ASSPTTGGNMYSPLH
V gene: TRBV4-1; J gene: TRBJ1-4; D gene: .; CDR3 protein: ASSRLLGEKLF
V gene: TRBV11-2; J gene: TRBJ2-1; D gene: TRBD2; CDR3 protein: ASSWTSGGIYNEQF
V gene: TRBV20-1; J gene: TRBJ2-1; D gene: TRBD2; CDR3 protein: SARVTSGTSYNEQF
V gene: TRBV6-4; J gene: TRBJ2-3; D gene: .; CDR3 protein: ASSSGGQNTDTQY
V gene: TRBV7-9; J gene: TRBJ2-3; D gene: .; CDR3 protein: ASSLGMGADPAGAFTDTQY
V gene: TRBV5-1; J gene: TRBJ2-3; D gene: .; CDR3 protein: ASSLVAGRTDTQY
V gene: TRBV5-1; J gene: TRBJ2-5; D gene: .; CDR3 protein: ASSLLSGSGETQY
V gene: TRBV24-1; J gene: TRBJ2-7; D gene: TRBD1; CDR3 protein: ATSDPGTGSYEQH
V gene: TRBV20-1; J gene: TRBJ2-1; D gene: TRBD2; CDR3 protein: SARRLAGYNEQF
V gene: TRBV5-6; J gene: TRBJ2-1; D gene: TRBD2; CDR3 protein: ASSFPGGEQF
V gene: TRBV20-1; J gene: TRBJ2-6; D gene: .; CDR3 protein: SAEPNVLT
V gene: TRBV20-1; J gene: TRBJ2-7; D gene: .; CDR3 protein: SARDIRRTTYEQY
V gene: TRBV20-1; J gene: TRBJ1-4; D gene: .; CDR3 protein: SARDWAGEKLF
V gene: TRBV5-1; J gene: TRBJ2-1; D gene: .; CDR3 protein: ASSGGTAYNEQF
V gene: TRBV6-5; J gene: TRBJ1-2; D gene: .; CDR3 protein: ASSPGQPRGYT
V gene: TRBV28; J gene: TRBJ1-5; D gene: .; CDR3 protein: ASSLLQGGNQPQH
V gene: TRBV20-1; J gene: TRBJ2-1; D gene: .; CDR3 protein: SARAELKSRGEQF
V gene: TRBV13; J gene: TRBJ2-7; D gene: TRBD2; CDR3 protein: ASSRGLAGNTREQY
V gene: TRBV15; J gene: TRBJ2-3; D gene: TRBD2; CDR3 protein: ATSRDREGSGTQY
V gene: TRBV6-2/TRBV6-3; J gene: TRBJ2-1; D gene: TRBD1; CDR3 protein: ASSRDSYNEQF
V gene: TRBV12-5; J gene: TRBJ2-1; D gene: .; CDR3 protein: ASGLLDEQF